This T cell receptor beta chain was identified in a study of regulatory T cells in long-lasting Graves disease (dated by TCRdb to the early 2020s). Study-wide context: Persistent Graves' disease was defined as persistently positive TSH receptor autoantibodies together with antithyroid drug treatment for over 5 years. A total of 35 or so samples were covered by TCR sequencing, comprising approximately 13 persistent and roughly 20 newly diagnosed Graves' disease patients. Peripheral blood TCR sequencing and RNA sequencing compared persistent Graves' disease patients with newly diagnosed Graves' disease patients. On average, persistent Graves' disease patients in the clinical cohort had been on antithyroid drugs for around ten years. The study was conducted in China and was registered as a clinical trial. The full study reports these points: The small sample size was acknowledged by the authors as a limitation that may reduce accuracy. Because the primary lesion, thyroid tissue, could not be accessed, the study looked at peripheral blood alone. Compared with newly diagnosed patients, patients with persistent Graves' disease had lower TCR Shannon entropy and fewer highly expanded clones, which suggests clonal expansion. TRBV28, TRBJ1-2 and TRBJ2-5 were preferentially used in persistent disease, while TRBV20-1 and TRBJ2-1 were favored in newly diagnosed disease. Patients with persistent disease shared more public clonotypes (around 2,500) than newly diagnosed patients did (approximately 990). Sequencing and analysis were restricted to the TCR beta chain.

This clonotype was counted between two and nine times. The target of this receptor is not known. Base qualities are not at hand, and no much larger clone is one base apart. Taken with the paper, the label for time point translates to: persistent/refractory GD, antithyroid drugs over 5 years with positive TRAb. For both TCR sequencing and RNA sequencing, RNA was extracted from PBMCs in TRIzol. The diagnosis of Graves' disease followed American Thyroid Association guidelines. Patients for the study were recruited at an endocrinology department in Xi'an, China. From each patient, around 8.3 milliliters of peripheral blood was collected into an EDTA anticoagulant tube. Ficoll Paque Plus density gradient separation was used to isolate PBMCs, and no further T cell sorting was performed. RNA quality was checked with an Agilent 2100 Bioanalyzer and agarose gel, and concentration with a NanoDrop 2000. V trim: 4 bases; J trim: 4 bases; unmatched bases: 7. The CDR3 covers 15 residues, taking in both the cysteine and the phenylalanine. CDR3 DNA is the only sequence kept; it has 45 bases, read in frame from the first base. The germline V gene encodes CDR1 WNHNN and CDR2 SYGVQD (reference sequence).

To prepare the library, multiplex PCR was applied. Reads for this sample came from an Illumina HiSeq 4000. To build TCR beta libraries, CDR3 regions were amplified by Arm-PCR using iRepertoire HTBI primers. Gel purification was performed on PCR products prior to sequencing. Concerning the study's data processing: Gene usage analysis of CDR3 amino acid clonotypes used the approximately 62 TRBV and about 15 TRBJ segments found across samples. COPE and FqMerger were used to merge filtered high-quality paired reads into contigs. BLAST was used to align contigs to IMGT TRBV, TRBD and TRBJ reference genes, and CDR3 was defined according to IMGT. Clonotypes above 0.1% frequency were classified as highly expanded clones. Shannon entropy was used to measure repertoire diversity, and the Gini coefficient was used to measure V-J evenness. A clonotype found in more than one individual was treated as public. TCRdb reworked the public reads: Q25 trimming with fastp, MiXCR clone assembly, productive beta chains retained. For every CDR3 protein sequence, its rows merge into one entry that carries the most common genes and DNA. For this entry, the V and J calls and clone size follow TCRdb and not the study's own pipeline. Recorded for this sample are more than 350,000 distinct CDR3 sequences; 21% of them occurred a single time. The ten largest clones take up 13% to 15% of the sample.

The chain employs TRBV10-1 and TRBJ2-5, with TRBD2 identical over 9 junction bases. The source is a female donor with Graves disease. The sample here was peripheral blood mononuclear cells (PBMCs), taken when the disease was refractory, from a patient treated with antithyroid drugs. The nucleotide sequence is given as TGCGCCAGCAGTGCAAATAGCGGGAGTGGAGAGACCCAGTACTTC. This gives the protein CASSANSGSGETQYF.